Listed below are T cell receptor beta chains from one sample, sequenced in a study of blood T cell repertoires in COVID-19. The repertoire was sequenced with immunoSEQ multiplex PCR; TCRdb's copy has only in-frame clones and lacks some. Of roughly 160,000 clones in the sample, 87% are singletons; the top ten hold around a tenth. Source material: peripheral blood. The source is a woman aged 70-85 years with COVID-19, enrolled during active disease. The CDR3 runs from the conserved cysteine through the conserved F or W. A D gene is named only where the DNA matches it firmly. Size is omitted from some rows. Given values are once, few, many or a class for expanded clones.

>TRBV5-1|-|TRBD1|TRBJ1-6
TGCGCCAGCAGCTTTTCCGGGACAGGGGGAAATTCACCCCTCCACTTT
CASSFSGTGGNSPLHF
>TRBV5-6|-|TRBD1|TRBJ1-1
TGTGCCAGCAGCTTGGCAGGACAGGACACTGAAGCTTTCTTT
CASSLAGQDTEAFF
>TRBV3-1/TRBV3-2|-|-|TRBJ2-7
TGTGCCAGCAGCCGAGGAGGGGACGAGCAGTACTTC
CASSRGGDEQYF
>TRBV3-1/TRBV3-2|-|TRBD1|TRBJ1-1
TGTGCCAGCAGCCCTTTCCCGACAGGGGGCAAAACTGAAGCTTTCTTT
CASSPFPTGGKTEAFF
>TRBV5-1|-|TRBD2|TRBJ2-2
TGCGCCAGCAGCCCCCCGGCGGGGGAGTCCACCGGGGAGCTGTTTTTT
CASSPPAGESTGELFF
>TRBV11-3|-|TRBD2|TRBJ2-3
TGTGCCAGCAGCAATAGCGGGGGGGCCTGGAATACGCAGTATTTT
CASSNSGGAWNTQYF
>TRBV27|once|-|TRBJ1-4
TGTGCCAGCAGTTTATTGGGGCTCCCTAATGAAAAACTGTTTTTT
CASSLLGLPNEKLFF
>TRBV5-5|once|TRBD2|TRBJ2-7
TGTGCCAGCAGCACACCTGGACTAGCGGGGGATCGCTCCTACGAGCAGTACTTC
CASSTPGLAGDRSYEQYF
>TRBV7-3|-|TRBD2|TRBJ2-1
TGTGCCAGCAGCACAATAGCGGGGGGGCGCAATGAGCAGTTCTTC
CASSTIAGGRNEQFF
>TRBV7-2|-|-|TRBJ2-7
TGTGCCAGCAGCCCGCCGGGACGGGGGAGCGAGCAGTACTTC
CASSPPGRGSEQYF
>TRBV28|-|TRBD1|TRBJ2-7
TGTGCCAGCAGTGGACCCTGGGACAGTCACTACGAGCAGTACTTC
CASSGPWDSHYEQYF
>TRBV6-6|-|-|TRBJ1-6
TGTGCCATCGCACCGGGATTCAATTCACCCCTCCACTTT
CAIAPGFNSPLHF
>TRBV5-4|-|TRBD1|TRBJ1-2
TGTGCCAGCAGCCCTCCGGGACAGGGCGAGGACTATGGCTACACCTTC
CASSPPGQGEDYGYTF
>TRBV5-1|-|-|TRBJ1-6
TGCGCCAGCAGCGGCGGGAGTTCACCCCTCCACTTT
CASSGGSSPLHF